These 19 T cell receptor beta chains originate from one sample sequenced in a study of T cell changes during pregnancy in multiple sclerosis. Profiling relied on immunoSEQ multiplex PCR, and the TCRdb table lists in-frame clones only, not all of them. The table records roughly 80,000 clones, roughly 94% of them present only once. The input for sequencing was peripheral blood, taken before pregnancy. The receptors shown here come from a female donor with multiple sclerosis, enrolled in a pregnancy study.

The rearrangement links TRBV28 to TRBJ1-2, with 8 bases aligning to TRBD1. The CDR3 runs 13 residues. Germline V gene sequence: CDR1 MDHEN, CDR2 SYDVKM. V was pared by 7 bases and J by 4 bases, with 5 bases of the junction left unmatched. The DNA for the CDR3 is TGTGCCAGCACCCGGACAGGGTCCTATGGCTACACCTTC. This sequence encodes CASTRTGSYGYTF.

The chain combines TRBV6-1 with TRBJ1-2; D uncertain. The CDR3 is made up of 15 amino acids. CDR1 MNHNS and CDR2 SASEGT come from the germline V gene. With 0 bases removed from V and 6 bases from J, the gap between germline ends came to 14 bases. The CDR3 DNA follows: TGTGCCAGCAGTGAAGCGATGCCAGTCAGGAATGGCTACACCTTC. Translation: CASSEAMPVRNGYTF.

V is TRBV18 and J is TRBJ2-2; TRBD1 matches at 8 bases. Germline values: CDR1 KGHSH, CDR2 LQKENI. Germline trimming cut 3 bases from V and 3 bases from J; bases unmatched to any gene: 6. The length of the CDR3 is 16 residues. The CDR3 region has the DNA TGTGCCAGCTCACCCGTTCAGGGGGCCTACACCGGGGAGCTGTTTTTT. Its translation: CASSPVQGAYTGELFF.

This clone has a handful of counts. The chain combines TRBV5-6 with TRBJ2-7; 7 bases map to TRBD1. Germline values: CDR1 SGHDT, CDR2 YYEEEE. The trim removed 1 base at V and 7 bases at J, leaving 8 bases unmatched. The CDR3 is 14 amino acids. The CDR3 DNA follows: TGTGCCAGCAGCTTGACGACAGGGACATGGGAGCAGTACTTC. Its protein is CASSLTTGTWEQYF.

The chain is built from TRBV14 and TRBJ2-7; TRBD1 aligns across 10 bases. After removal of 3 bases from V and 4 bases from J, the junction contained 9 bases not matched to a gene. The CDR3 has 16 amino acids. Germline assignment: CDR1 SGHDN and CDR2 FVKESK. CDR3 protein: CASSQRQGALSYEQYF. In nucleotides, the CDR3 is TGTGCCAGCAGCCAGAGACAGGGGGCTTTATCTTACGAGCAGTACTTC.

This chain connects TRBV2 to TRBJ2-7, with TRBD1 as a possible D gene (7 bases). This CDR3 is 14 amino acids long. V shed 2 bases and J shed 6 bases, with 14 bases lying between them. Germline CDR1 reads SNHLY; CDR2 reads FYNNEI. CDR3 amino acids: CASSEWAGGTEQYF. For the CDR3, the DNA is TGTGCCAGCAGTGAATGGGCAGGGGGGACCGAGCAGTACTTC.

The chain couples TRBV6-1 to TRBJ2-2, with D maybe TRBD1 (5 bases). Germline-derived CDR1 and CDR2 are MNHNS and SASEGT. Trimming cost V 8 bases and J 4 bases, with 8 bases left between them. CDR3 length: 12 amino acids. CDR3 in amino acids: CASAQGTGELFF. The DNA for the CDR3 is TGTGCCAGCGCCCAGGGCACCGGGGAGCTGTTTTTT.

This chain links TRBV11-2 with TRBJ2-3; D is possibly TRBD1 (6 bases). CDR3 length: 17 amino acids. The V end was cut by 5 bases, the J end by 0 bases, with 18 bases between. Germline CDR1 is SGHAT and CDR2 is FQNNGV. The CDR3 DNA reads as TGTGCCAGCAGCACCCCCCTTGGACAGTCTAGCACAGATACGCAGTATTTT. This translates into CASSTPLGQSSTDTQYF.

This chain connects TRBV4-2 to TRBJ2-1; perhaps TRBD1 as D (6 bases). The CDR3 sequence is 15 residues long. Between the trimmed V and J ends, which lost 2 bases and 2 bases, there was a span of 10 bases. The germline CDR1 and CDR2 sequences are LGHNA and YNFKEQ. The CDR3: CASSQRQEAYNEQFF. As DNA, the CDR3 is TGTGCCAGCAGCCAAAGACAGGAGGCCTACAATGAGCAGTTCTTC.

Notes on this clone: One end of the junction fails to match germline, which may point to a read error. The genes are TRBV7-8 and TRBJ2-7; tentative D call: TRBD1 (5 bases). CDR3 length: 15 residues. Germline assignment: CDR1 SGHVS and CDR2 FQNEAQ. The CDR3 bases are TGTGCCAGCAGGGAAAACCAGGGAATCTCCTCCGAGCAGTACTTC. Translating it yields CASRENQGISSEQYF.

This clone was detected once. The chain uses TRBV19 and TRBJ2-1; D unresolved. CDR1 is LNHDA and CDR2 is SQIVND in the germline V gene (reference sequence). The CDR3 runs 13 residues. Between the trimmed V and J ends, which lost 3 bases and 10 bases, there was a span of 13 bases. CDR3 region: CASSMALLGEQFF. The CDR3 nucleotides are TGTGCCAGTAGTATGGCGCTCCTCGGGGAGCAGTTCTTC. Full variable domain (missing parts from reference TRBV19 and TRBJ2-1): DGGITQSPKYLFRKEGQNVTLSCEQNLNHDAMYWYRQDPGQGLRLIYYSQIVNDFQKGDIAEGYSVSREKKESFPLTVTSAQKNPTAFYLCASSMALLGEQFFGPGTRLTVL.

The chain employs TRBV5-4 and TRBJ1-1, with D unclear. Trimming pared 4 bases from V and 0 bases from J, leaving 13 bases between. The CDR3 has 15 amino acids. Germline V CDR1 and CDR2: SGHNT, YYREEE (reference sequence). CDR3 sequence (DNA): TGTGCCAGCAGCCGAGAGGGTTTCCTGAACACTGAAGCTTTCTTT. Translation gives CASSREGFLNTEAFF. The full variable domain, with the rest looked up from reference TRBV5-4 and TRBJ1-1, is ETGVTQSPTHLIKTRGQQVTLRCSSQSGHNTVSWYQQALGQGPQFIFQYYREEENGRGNFPPRFSGLQFPNYSSELNVNALELDDSALYLCASSREGFLNTEAFFGQGTRLTVV.

The chain links TRBV12-5 to TRBJ2-3; D is unresolved. In germline, CDR1 is LGHNT, CDR2 FRNRAP. Trimming stripped 3 bases from V and 6 bases from J, with 7 bases between. The length of the CDR3 is 12 residues. The CDR3 protein is CASGFLGDTQYF. The CDR3 nucleotides are TGTGCTAGTGGTTTCCTCGGGGATACGCAGTATTTT.

This clone has only one observation. The V and J genes are TRBV25-1 and TRBJ1-4; the match to TRBD1 covers 10 bases. CDR3 length: 13 residues. Per the germline V gene, CDR1 is MGHDK and CDR2 is SYGVNS. Trimming took 6 bases from V and 8 from J; bases not matched to a gene: 3. CDR3 bases: TGTGCCAGCAGGGGACAGGGGTTGGAAAAACTGTTTTTT. Amino acids: CASRGQGLEKLFF. The full variable domain, its missing parts supplied by reference TRBV25-1 and TRBJ1-4, is EADIYQTPRYLVIGTGKKITLECSQTMGHDKMYWYQQDPGMELHLIHYSYGVNSTEKGDLSSESTVSRIRTEHFPLTLESARPSHTSQYLCASRGQGLEKLFFGSGTQLSVL.

V is TRBV28 and J is TRBJ1-1; D is uncertain. This CDR3 contains 10 residues. Germline V lookup: CDR1 MDHEN, CDR2 SYDVKM. V was cut by 9 bases and J by 5 bases, with 7 bases left in between. The CDR3 loop reads CASRRTEAFF. In DNA, the CDR3 is TGTGCCAGTCGGAGGACTGAAGCTTTCTTT.

The chain employs TRBV19 and TRBJ2-3; D gene uncertain. Germline loops: CDR1 LNHDA, CDR2 SQIVND (reference sequence). CDR3 length: 13 residues. V lost 3 bases and J 5 bases, leaving 9 bases between the germline ends. CDR3 sequence reads: CASSMMRRDTQYF. The CDR3 DNA sequence: TGTGCCAGTAGTATGATGAGAAGAGATACGCAGTATTTT.

The chain joins TRBV19 to TRBJ2-2; possibly TRBD2 for D (6 bases). CDR1 and CDR2 from the germline V gene are LNHDA and SQIVND (reference sequence). CDR3 size: 14 residues. Trimming pared 7 bases from V and 5 bases from J, leaving 14 bases between. The CDR3, as DNA: TGTGCCAGTAACGGGGGAGTAGGGACCGGGGAGCTGTTTTTT. Translated, it gives CASNGGVGTGELFF.

This chain joins TRBV14 and TRBJ2-1; a possible D gene is TRBD1 (6 bases). CDR3 length equals 15 residues. Germline assignment: CDR1 SGHDN and CDR2 FVKESK. Trimming removed 0 bases from V and 7 bases from J, with 13 bases in between. The DNA for the CDR3 is TGTGCCAGCAGCCAAGATTTTACAGGGTCGAATGAGCAGTTCTTC. It encodes CASSQDFTGSNEQFF.

The rearrangement links TRBV4-1 to TRBJ1-5; D is undetermined. Germline V gives CDR1 MGHRA, CDR2 YSYEKL. The CDR3 length is 14 residues. V was cut by 1 base and J by 9 bases, with 13 bases left in between. The CDR3 nucleotides are TGCGCCAGCAGCCAAGGGCGGGGAGTGTGGCCCCAGCATTTT. Translated, it gives CASSQGRGVWPQHF.